The 29 T cell receptor beta chains listed next were all sequenced from one sample in a study of T cells in Graves' hyperthyroidism and ophthalmopathy. Template material for amplifying TCR beta CDR3 regions consisted of RNA transcripts. Using the HTBI primer set, a first-round RT-PCR was run on the TCR CDR3. TCRdb fed the multiplex PCR reads into MiXCR, producing one record per CDR3 protein. The table records roughly 400,000 distinct CDR3 sequences, around 25% of them present only once. The specimen was blood. The receptor source for this set is a man in his fifties or sixties with Graves' hyperthyroidism.

The V call is TRBV25-1, the J call TRBJ1-6, with D possibly matching TRBD1 (6 bases). V was pared by 5 bases and J by 3 bases, with 11 bases between. Germline V gene lookup returns CDR1 MGHDK and CDR2 SYGVNS. The CDR3 sequence is 15 residues long. DNA of the CDR3: TGTGCCAGCAGTAAACGACAGGACTATAATTCACCCCTCCACTTT. Translation gives CASSKRQDYNSPLHF.

This clonotype was observed a few times. The chain has TRBV7-6 and TRBJ2-2, with TRBD1 identical over 9 bases. V trimming: 5 bases; J trimming: 2 bases; junction bases outside the gene matches: 3. The CDR3 totals 15 residues. In germline, CDR1 is SGHVS, CDR2 FNYEAQ. CDR3 sequence: CASSRTGDNTGELFF. CDR3 nucleotides: TGTGCCAGCAGCCGGACAGGGGATAACACCGGGGAGCTGTTTTTT. Looking up the rest from reference TRBV7-6 and TRBJ2-2 gives the full variable domain: GAGVSQSPRYKVTKRGQDVALRCDPISGHVSLYWYRQALGQGPEFLTYFNYEAQQDKSGLPNDRFSAERPEGSISTLTIQRTEQRDSAMYRCASSRTGDNTGELFFGEGSRLTVL.

This clonotype was found a few times. The chain couples TRBV18 to TRBJ1-1; D not resolved. Trimming left V 6 bases short and J 0 bases short, with 11 bases between. The germline gives CDR1 KGHSH, CDR2 LQKENI. This CDR3 spans 14 amino acids. CDR3 bases: TGTGCCAGCTCGCGAGCACAAATGAACACTGAAGCTTTCTTT. Its protein product is CASSRAQMNTEAFF.

The CDR3 nucleotides read TGTGCCAGCAGTCATCAGCTACAGGGGCTTCAAAACTACGAGCAGTACTTC. Translating it yields CASSHQLQGLQNYEQYF. V and J are TRBV6-9 and TRBJ2-7; 7 nucleotides line up with TRBD1. The J segment lost 3 bases and the V segment lost 5 bases, leaving 16 bases of the junction unmatched. The CDR3 runs 17 residues. Germline-derived CDR1 and CDR2 are MNHGY and SVAAGI.

This clonotype was seen a few times. V usage is TRBV27 and J usage is TRBJ2-7; D is possibly TRBD1 (6 bases). Trimming left V 7 bases short and J 5 bases short, with 15 bases between. CDR1 and CDR2 (germline): MNHEY, SMNVEV (reference sequence). The CDR3 is 13 residues long. CDR3 residues: CASNPRGPNEQYF. The DNA for the CDR3 is TGTGCCAGCAATCCCAGGGGCCCCAACGAGCAGTACTTC.

The J gene is TRBJ2-7, the V gene TRBV15; 10 nucleotides agree with TRBD2. This CDR3 is 17 amino acids long. The V segment lost 0 bases and the J segment 0 bases; nucleotides outside the gene matches: 5. Germline CDR1 is LNHNV and CDR2 is YYDKDF (reference sequence). The CDR3 nucleotides read TGTGCCACCAGCAGAGATTCCCCTAGCGGGAGCTCCTACGAGCAGTACTTC. Protein product: CATSRDSPSGSSYEQYF.

This chain uses TRBV7-9 with TRBJ1-2; unclear D gene. The CDR3 contains 13 residues. Trimming left V 1 base short and J 8 bases short, with 11 bases between. CDR1 and CDR2 (germline): SEHNR, FQNEAQ (reference sequence). CDR3 region: CASSLEVTGGYTF. The DNA of the CDR3 is TGTGCCAGCAGCTTAGAGGTCACCGGGGGCTACACCTTC.

This clonotype was seen a few times. The V gene is TRBV5-1, the J gene TRBJ2-1, with a tentative D call TRBD2 (5 bases). The CDR3 sequence is 17 residues long. Germline V gene sequence: CDR1 SGHRS, CDR2 YFSETQ. V gave up 2 bases and J gave up 8 bases, with 23 bases separating them. CDR3 nucleotides: TGCGCCAGCAGCTTACCCCTGCCGGGATCACCCCACCATGAGCAGTTCTTC. Translated, it gives CASSLPLPGSPHHEQFF.

Notes on this clonotype: This may come from a read error, since a much larger clone is one base off. This sequence joins TRBV7-2 and TRBJ1-2; possibly TRBD1 for D (5 bases). This CDR3 is built from 13 residues. CDR1 is SGHTA and CDR2 is FQGNSA in the germline V gene. CDR3 residues: CASSLGQGGGCTF. In DNA, the CDR3 is TGTGCCAGCAGCTTAGGGCAGGGAGGTGGCTGCACCTTC. Looking up the rest from reference TRBV7-2 and TRBJ1-2 gives the full variable domain: GAGVSQSPSNKVTEKGKDVELRCDPISGHTALYWYRQSLGQGLEFLIYFQGNSAPDKSGLPSDRFSAERTGGSVSTLTIQRTQQEDSAVYLCASSLGQGGGCTFGSGTRLTVV.

This clonotype was detected many times. V is TRBV7-2 and J is TRBJ2-3; TRBD2 aligns across 9 bases. This CDR3 has 15 amino acids. The junction had 5 bases not matched to a gene; V was cut back by 2 bases and J by 5 bases. Germline lookup yields CDR1 SGHTA and CDR2 FQGNSA. As DNA, the CDR3 is TGTGCCAGCAGCTTACTAGCGGGACTGGTAGATACGCAGTATTTT. Protein product: CASSLLAGLVDTQYF.

About this clonotype: At one of its ends the junction is not consistent with the germline gene, which may arise from a read error. The chain carries TRBV18 and TRBJ2-2; perhaps TRBD2 as D (5 bases). The CDR3 is made up of 14 amino acids. The germline V gene encodes CDR1 KGHSH and CDR2 LQKENI. The CDR3 region is CASSASRNTGKLFF. The CDR3 coding sequence is TGTGCCAGCTCAGCCTCTAGGAACACCGGGAAGCTGTTTTTT.

This clonotype turned up a few times. This chain uses TRBV7-9 with TRBJ2-5; 8 nucleotides match TRBD1. Germline assignment: CDR1 SEHNR and CDR2 FQNEAQ (reference sequence). V gave up 4 bases and J gave up 5 bases; unmatched junction bases: 6. The CDR3 loop spans 14 amino acids. Here the CDR3 DNA reads TGTGCCAGCAGCTCGACAGGGGTGGAGGAGACCCAGTACTTC. This codes for CASSSTGVEETQYF.

This clonotype has a count of ten or more. The chain has TRBV28 and TRBJ2-1; the D gene is possibly TRBD1 (5 bases). With 4 bases removed from V and 6 bases from J, the gap between germline ends came to 7 bases. CDR3 length: 12 residues. Germline CDR1 and CDR2: MDHEN and SYDVKM. The CDR3, as DNA: TGTGCCAGCAGTTCAGGGTTCAATGAGCAGTTCTTC. This sequence encodes CASSSGFNEQFF.

This clonotype was seen repeatedly, ten times or more. The chain has TRBV7-9 and TRBJ2-5; TRBD1 might be the D (6 bases). Germline CDR1 is SEHNR and CDR2 is FQNEAQ (reference sequence). The CDR3 runs to 15 residues. Trimming stripped 1 base from V and 5 bases from J, with 14 bases between. CDR3 region: CASSLENRAVETQYF. The CDR3 bases are TGTGCCAGCAGCTTAGAGAACAGGGCTGTCGAGACCCAGTACTTC.

Points on this clonotype: A read error is possible here, since a much larger clone lies one base away. The chain combines TRBV18 with TRBJ1-5, with D hard to call. CDR1 KGHSH and CDR2 LQKENI come from the germline V gene. Trimming removed 2 bases at V and 2 bases at J, with 10 bases between. The CDR3 length is 15 residues. CDR3 nucleotides: TGTGCCAGCTCACCAAGAAGATATGGCAATCAGCCCCAGCATTTT. This translates into CASSPRRYGNQPQHF.

This clonotype was picked up many times. The rearrangement links TRBV28 to TRBJ2-3; D gene unclear. CDR1 is MDHEN, CDR2 SYDVKM, per germline. Trimming removed 6 bases from V and 3 bases from J, with 10 bases in between. CDR3 length: 13 residues. CDR3 in amino acids: CASSGEVTDTQYF. CDR3 DNA sequence: TGTGCCAGCAGCGGTGAGGTGACAGATACGCAGTATTTT.

The gene calls are TRBV7-3 and TRBJ2-5; 10 nucleotides line up with TRBD2. Trimming took 5 bases from V and 5 from J; bases not matched to a gene: 11. Germline loops: CDR1 SGHTA, CDR2 FQGTGA. The CDR3 runs to 16 residues. CDR3 bases: TGTGCCAGCAGCCTCGGGACTAGCGCCCCCTGGGAGACCCAGTACTTC. This gives the protein CASSLGTSAPWETQYF.

The gene calls are TRBV20-1 and TRBJ2-1, with unresolved D. This CDR3 region has 15 residues. Looked up from germline, CDR1 is DFQATT and CDR2 is SNEGSKA (reference sequence). With 0 bases removed from V and 0 bases from J, the gap between germline ends came to 9 bases. In DNA form, the CDR3 reads TGCAGTGCTAGAGATGACGGGTACTCCTACAATGAGCAGTTCTTC. Its protein product is CSARDDGYSYNEQFF.

The rearrangement links TRBV29-1 to TRBJ2-7; a possible D gene is TRBD2 (7 bases). Per the germline V gene, CDR1 is SQVTM and CDR2 is ANQGSEA. CDR3 size: 17 residues. The V gene lost 3 bases and the J gene lost 3 bases, with 24 bases spanning the gap. CDR3 nucleotides: TGCAGCGTTGATCAGATTTGGGGGCTAGCGGATTGCTACGAGCAGTACTTC. Translated, it gives CSVDQIWGLADCYEQYF.

The table lists this clonotype with a few counts. The J gene is TRBJ2-7, the V gene TRBV19; no reliable D call. Per germline, CDR1 LNHDA and CDR2 SQIVND (reference sequence). The CDR3 totals 14 residues. Trimming shortened V by 1 base and J by 2 bases, and 9 bases separated the two germline ends. CDR3 amino acids: CASSIVLGPYEQYF. The CDR3 DNA reads TGTGCCAGTAGTATAGTCTTAGGACCCTACGAGCAGTACTTC.

This clonotype was detected only a few times. The J gene is TRBJ2-7, the V gene TRBV27; possibly TRBD2 for D (6 bases). Trimming cost V 8 bases and J 3 bases, with 11 bases left between them. CDR1 MNHEY and CDR2 SMNVEV come from the germline V gene (reference sequence). The CDR3 extends over 12 amino acids. This CDR3 is CASGDSLYEQYF. For the CDR3, the DNA is TGTGCCAGCGGGGACTCCCTCTACGAGCAGTACTTC.

The V gene is TRBV15, the J gene TRBJ1-1, with 10 bases aligning to TRBD1. In germline, CDR1 is LNHNV, CDR2 YYDKDF (reference sequence). The CDR3 runs 16 residues. Unmatched junction bases numbered 12, after V lost 7 bases and J lost 4 bases. Here the CDR3 DNA reads TGTGCCACCACCCCGGGACAGGGGCTGATTGGCACTGAAGCTTTCTTT. This encodes CATTPGQGLIGTEAFF. The entire variable domain, with the rest obtained from reference TRBV15 and TRBJ1-1, is as follows: DAMVIQNPRYQVTQFGKPVTLSCSQTLNHNVMYWYQQKSSQAPKLLFHYYDKDFNNEADTPDNFQSRRPNTSFCFLDIRSPGLGDTAMYLCATTPGQGLIGTEAFFGQGTRLTVV.

The rearrangement links TRBV3-1 to TRBJ1-1; D might be TRBD1 (5 bases). There are 15 residues in the CDR3. CDR1 and CDR2 (germline): LGHDT, YNNKEL (reference sequence). The V gene lost 6 bases and the J gene lost 5 bases, with 19 bases spanning the gap. The CDR3 nucleotides read TGTGCCAGCAGGCCCGGGACTCTCGTGGAGACTGAAGCTTTCTTT. Translating it yields CASRPGTLVETEAFF.

This chain connects TRBV25-1 to TRBJ1-2; no definite D call. V was clipped by 6 bases and J by 1 base, with 9 bases between them. CDR1 is MGHDK and CDR2 is SYGVNS in the germline V gene. The CDR3 has 13 residues. The CDR3 is CASRGAINYGYTF. The DNA of the CDR3 is TGTGCCAGCAGGGGCGCGATTAACTATGGCTACACCTTC.

This clonotype occurred many times. V is TRBV7-8 and J is TRBJ1-1; a weak D match, TRBD1 (6 bases). Deletions cut 4 bases from V and 5 bases from J, with 14 bases between. Germline values: CDR1 SGHVS, CDR2 FQNEAQ. This CDR3 is built from 14 residues. The DNA of the CDR3 is TGTGCCAGCAGCTCTTCAGGGGAGGGAACTGAAGCTTTCTTT. Translation: CASSSSGEGTEAFF.

CDR3 loop: CSARSQGPKSEAFF. The CDR3 nucleotides are TGCAGTGCTAGGAGCCAGGGTCCCAAATCTGAAGCTTTCTTT. The chain employs TRBV20-1 and TRBJ1-1; possible D gene TRBD1, 5 bases. Germline-derived CDR1 and CDR2 are DFQATT and SNEGSKA (reference sequence). This CDR3 is 14 amino acids long. V was clipped by 3 bases and J by 6 bases, with 17 bases between them.

The V call is TRBV3-1, the J call TRBJ2-1; a weak D match, TRBD2 (6 bases). The CDR3 loop spans 14 amino acids. Deletions cut 1 base from V and 2 bases from J, with 6 bases between. Germline CDR1 LGHDT, CDR2 YNNKEL (reference sequence). This CDR3 is CASSQGGAYNEQFF. CDR3 DNA sequence: TGTGCCAGCAGCCAAGGGGGGGCCTACAATGAGCAGTTCTTC.

V usage is TRBV3-1 and J usage is TRBJ1-2, with 7 bases lining up with TRBD1. CDR3 length: 13 residues. The germline gives CDR1 LGHDT, CDR2 YNNKEL (reference sequence). The ends lost 7 bases at V and 6 bases at J; junction bases unmatched: 8. In DNA, the CDR3 is TGTGCCAGCAAGAGGGGGCTCGAGGATGGCTACACCTTC. Its protein product is CASKRGLEDGYTF.

This chain uses TRBV5-1 with TRBJ1-3; D is undetermined. The CDR3 contains 13 residues. Deletions cut 0 bases from V and 8 bases from J, with 9 bases between. Germline CDR1 and CDR2: SGHRS and YFSETQ. The CDR3 protein is CASSLDPEYTIYF. CDR3 coding DNA: TGCGCCAGCAGCTTGGACCCCGAGTACACCATATATTTT.